Following are 30 T cell receptor beta chains from one sample sequenced in a study of T cells in Graves' hyperthyroidism and ophthalmopathy. What was amplified from RNA transcripts were TCR beta CDR3 regions. Carried out on the TCR CDR3, a first-round RT-PCR used the HTBI primer set. TCRdb redid the calling of the multiplex PCR reads with MiXCR, one entry per CDR3 protein. This sample has around 760,000 distinct CDR3 sequences, with around a third found just once. Input material: blood. The receptors derive from a woman aged 40 to 50 with Graves' hyperthyroidism.

This clonotype was observed many times. The rearrangement uses TRBV7-9 and TRBJ1-1; D might be TRBD1 (5 bases). The CDR3 has 13 amino acids. The germline CDR1 and CDR2 sequences are SEHNR and FQNEAQ (reference sequence). The V and J ends lost 1 base and 10 bases respectively, with 13 bases between them. The CDR3 loop reads CASSLEVGARAFF. CDR3 nucleotide sequence: TGTGCCAGCAGCTTAGAGGTTGGGGCCCGAGCTTTCTTT.

This sequence joins TRBV29-1 and TRBJ2-5, with a weak D call TRBD2 (6 bases). The CDR3 length is 13 residues. V was pared by 7 bases and J by 7 bases, with 19 bases between. CDR1 and CDR2 from the germline V gene are SQVTM and ANQGSEA. The CDR3 region has the DNA TGCAGCGGCCTAGCAGGGAGTAGCGGGACCCAGTACTTC. Its protein product is CSGLAGSSGTQYF.

This clonotype showed up many times. CDR3 DNA sequence: TGCAGCGTTCGCAGACAGGACGCAACTAATGAAAAACTGTTTTTT. It specifies CSVRRQDATNEKLFF. The chain recombines TRBV29-1 with TRBJ1-4; possibly TRBD1 for D (6 bases). Germline V gene sequence: CDR1 SQVTM, CDR2 ANQGSEA. The CDR3 consists of 15 residues. Trimming took 5 bases from V and 0 from J, leaving 13 bases between them.

The V and J genes are TRBV20-1 and TRBJ2-7; 12 nucleotides line up with TRBD2. The tail of the sequence fits TRBJ2-1 better, so the J call may be wrong. Germline V gene data show CDR1 as DFQATT and CDR2 as SNEGSKA (reference sequence). This CDR3 has 15 residues. The CDR3 spells CSASETSGSSDEQFF. CDR3 in DNA: TGCAGTGCTTCCGAGACTAGCGGGAGTTCGGATGAGCAGTTCTTC.

Turning to this clonotype: The junction departs from germline at one end; a sequencing error may be responsible. The chain combines TRBV5-4 with TRBJ1-1, with 8 bases lining up with TRBD1. The germline V gene has CDR1 SGHNT and CDR2 YYREEE (reference sequence). The CDR3 sequence is 14 residues long. Written as DNA, the CDR3 is TGTGCCAGCAGCTTGGTGGACAGGGTCGCTGAAGCTTCCTTT. As protein: CASSLVDRVAEASF.

This clonotype was observed a single time. A read error may be the cause here, since a much bigger clone is one base away. This sequence joins TRBV13 and TRBJ1-2; 9 bases match TRBD1. This CDR3 has 13 residues. Germline CDR1 is PRHDT and CDR2 is FYEKMQ (reference sequence). The CDR3 DNA reads as TGTGTCAGCACTTTACAGGGGGCAAGAGGCTACACCTTC. Translated: CVSTLQGARGYTF.

This clonotype was seen at least ten times. The chain recombines TRBV29-1 with TRBJ1-4; perhaps TRBD1 as D (5 bases). Germline V lookup: CDR1 SQVTM, CDR2 ANQGSEA. The CDR3 length is 15 residues. The ends were cut back, 5 bases at V and 0 bases at J, with 13 bases in the middle. The CDR3 DNA is TGCAGCGTTACCTACAAAGGGGCAACTAATGAAAAACTGTTTTTT. This gives the protein CSVTYKGATNEKLFF.

The genes are TRBV6-2 or TRBV6-3 and TRBJ1-2, with D possibly matching TRBD1 (6 bases). Germline V lookup: CDR1 MNHEY, CDR2 SVGEGT. V dropped 6 bases and J dropped 0 bases, with 14 bases sitting between them. This CDR3 has 15 amino acids. For the CDR3, the DNA is TGTGCCAGCAGGCATCGACAGGAGTCTAACTATGGCTACACCTTC. This gives the protein CASRHRQESNYGYTF.

This chain connects TRBV7-9 to TRBJ2-3, with D maybe TRBD2 (6 bases). CDR1 SEHNR and CDR2 FQNEAQ come from the germline V gene (reference sequence). The CDR3 has 15 amino acids. The V end was cut by 7 bases, the J end by 1 base, with 15 bases between. CDR3 DNA: TGTGCCAGCACCAATCGGGGCGGGGGCACAGATACGCAGTATTTT. This codes for CASTNRGGGTDTQYF. The entire variable domain, with the rest obtained from reference TRBV7-9 and TRBJ2-3, is as follows: DTGVSQNPRHKITKRGQNVTFRCDPISEHNRLYWYRQTLGQGPEFLTYFQNEAQLEKSRLLSDRFSAERPKGSFSTLEIQRTEQGDSAMYLCASTNRGGGTDTQYFGPGTRLTVL.

The table lists this clonotype with many counts. The chain couples TRBV7-2 to TRBJ2-7; 11 nucleotides agree with TRBD1. The germline V gene has CDR1 SGHTA and CDR2 FQGNSA. V lost 5 bases and J lost 2; bases outside the gene matches: 8. CDR3 size: 16 residues. The CDR3 sequence is CASSTTWGQGAYEQYF. The CDR3 bases are TGTGCCAGCAGCACGACATGGGGACAGGGGGCCTACGAGCAGTACTTC. The complete variable domain, with remaining parts taken from reference TRBV7-2 and TRBJ2-7, reads GAGVSQSPSNKVTEKGKDVELRCDPISGHTALYWYRQSLGQGLEFLIYFQGNSAPDKSGLPSDRFSAERTGGSVSTLTIQRTQQEDSAVYLCASSTTWGQGAYEQYFGPGTRLTVT.

In its sample, this clonotype was seen many times. DNA for the CDR3: TGTGCCAGCAGTGAAGGCCTGGACAGTTCCTCCTACGAGCAGTACTTC. This gives the protein CASSEGLDSSSYEQYF. This chain connects TRBV6-6 to TRBJ2-7; D possibly corresponds to TRBD1 (6 bases). Trimming shortened V by 5 bases and J by 0 bases, and 17 bases separated the two germline ends. This CDR3 contains 16 residues. Germline V CDR1 and CDR2: MNHNY, SVGAGI (reference sequence).

This clonotype has only one observation. The V gene is TRBV12-3 or TRBV12-4, the J gene TRBJ1-2; 12 positions agree with TRBD1. The CDR3 runs to 14 residues. The junction had 9 bases not matched to a gene; V was cut back by 9 bases and J by 7 bases. CDR3 amino acids: CASRDRGRISGYTF. DNA for the CDR3: TGTGCCAGTCGGGACAGGGGGCGCATTAGTGGCTACACCTTC.

This clonotype appeared many times. The chain has TRBV7-9 and TRBJ1-2, with D perhaps TRBD1 (5 bases). The CDR3 is 18 residues long. CDR1 and CDR2 from the germline V gene are SEHNR and FQNEAQ (reference sequence). Trimming removed 0 bases from V and 0 bases from J, with 17 bases in between. The CDR3 DNA follows: TGTGCCAGCAGCTTAGCGTATCGGGGGAGCGATGCTAACTATGGCTACACCTTC. Its translation is CASSLAYRGSDANYGYTF.

Turning to this clonotype: A single base separates this from a much larger clone, so it may be a read error. The J gene is TRBJ2-2, the V gene TRBV7-8; a possible D gene is TRBD2 (5 bases). Trimming stripped 1 base from V and 7 bases from J, with 13 bases between. This CDR3 region has 15 residues. Germline V CDR1 and CDR2: SGHVS, FQNEAQ. CDR3 residues: CASSLERGYGGELFF. The CDR3 DNA follows: TGTGCCAGCAGCTTAGAGCGCGGGTACGGCGGGGAGCTGTTTTTT.

As concerns this clonotype: A read error may be the cause here, since a much bigger clone is one base away. The J gene is TRBJ2-7, the V gene TRBV20-1; TRBD1 agrees at 7 bases. The CDR3 totals 12 residues. The germline gives CDR1 DFQATT, CDR2 SNEGSKA (reference sequence). After removal of 6 bases from V and 2 bases from J, the junction contained 4 bases not matched to a gene. The DNA for the CDR3 is TGCAGTGCCCCGGGACAGACCTACGAGCAGTACTTC. Protein product: CSAPGQTYEQYF.

This clonotype has at least ten counts. V and J are TRBV7-8 and TRBJ1-2; no definite D call. CDR1 is SGHVS and CDR2 is FQNEAQ in the germline V gene. CDR3 length equals 15 residues. Trimming removed 0 bases from V and 0 bases from J, with 8 bases in between. CDR3: CASSLALVPNYGYTF. For the CDR3, the DNA is TGTGCCAGCAGCTTAGCGCTGGTACCTAACTATGGCTACACCTTC. Using reference TRBV7-8 and TRBJ1-2 for the parts outside the CDR3, the full variable domain is GAGVSQSPRYKVAKRGQDVALRCDPISGHVSLFWYQQALGQGPEFLTYFQNEAQLDKSGLPSDRFFAERPEGSVSTLKIQRTQQEDSAVYLCASSLALVPNYGYTFGSGTRLTVV.

Notes on this clonotype: Being one base from a much bigger clone, this may be a read error. V is TRBV5-4 and J is TRBJ1-1, with D unresolved. CDR3 length: 15 residues. The germline gives CDR1 SGHNT, CDR2 YYREEE (reference sequence). Here the CDR3 reads CASSQDTWPDTEAFF. In DNA form, the CDR3 reads TGCGCCAGCAGCCAAGATACGTGGCCGGACACTGAAGCTTTCTTT.

In its sample, this clonotype was seen many times. V usage is TRBV25-1 and J usage is TRBJ1-1; 8 positions match TRBD1. The germline V gene has CDR1 MGHDK and CDR2 SYGVNS. The J segment lost 3 bases and the V segment lost 2 bases, leaving 5 bases of the junction unmatched. This CDR3 comprises 15 residues. The CDR3: CASSEQGAWDTEAFF. The CDR3, as DNA: TGTGCCAGCAGTGAACAGGGGGCATGGGACACTGAAGCTTTCTTT.

This clonotype has more than one count but fewer than ten. The rearrangement links TRBV9 to TRBJ2-5; the match to TRBD2 covers 8 bases. V lost 4 bases, J lost 2 bases, and 7 bases stayed unmatched. CDR1 is SGDLS, CDR2 YYNGEE, per germline. This CDR3 contains 15 residues. The CDR3 loop is CASSPLGGGQETQYF. The CDR3 region has the DNA TGTGCCAGCAGCCCCCTGGGCGGGGGGCAAGAGACCCAGTACTTC.

V is TRBV6-6 and J is TRBJ2-7, with D possibly matching TRBD2 (5 bases). CDR1 is MNHNY, CDR2 SVGAGI, per germline (reference sequence). The CDR3 is 16 residues long. Deletions cut 0 bases from V and 5 bases from J, with 17 bases between. CDR3 sequence reads: CASSYSDVAGFDEQYF. The CDR3, as DNA: TGTGCCAGCAGTTACTCGGACGTTGCGGGCTTCGACGAGCAGTACTTC.

This clonotype came up many times. The rearrangement uses TRBV7-9 and TRBJ1-1; D is perhaps TRBD1 (5 bases). Germline CDR1 is SEHNR and CDR2 is FQNEAQ (reference sequence). V shed 10 bases and J shed 10 bases, with 16 bases lying between them. The CDR3 has 11 amino acids. The CDR3 region is CATIGTAIAFF. The CDR3 DNA sequence: TGTGCCACCATTGGGACGGCCATAGCTTTCTTT.

This clonotype was counted only a few times. The V and J genes are TRBV7-2 and TRBJ1-5; weak D call: TRBD1 (6 bases). The CDR3 loop spans 17 amino acids. CDR1 and CDR2 from the germline V gene are SGHTA and FQGNSA. Trimming stripped 5 bases from V and 0 bases from J, with 17 bases between. In nucleotides, the CDR3 is TGTGCCAGCAGCCCCCTCCGAGGGGGATATAGCAATCAGCCCCAGCATTTT. Its protein is CASSPLRGGYSNQPQHF. Combining the CDR3 with reference TRBV7-2 and TRBJ1-5 gives the whole variable domain GAGVSQSPSNKVTEKGKDVELRCDPISGHTALYWYRQSLGQGLEFLIYFQGNSAPDKSGLPSDRFSAERTGGSVSTLTIQRTQQEDSAVYLCASSPLRGGYSNQPQHFGDGTRLSIL.

This clonotype was seen at least ten times. This chain uses TRBV19 with TRBJ2-5; 10 positions agree with TRBD1. The CDR3 consists of 16 residues. V lost 3 bases, J lost 3 bases, and 7 bases stayed unmatched. Germline CDR1 is LNHDA and CDR2 is SQIVND (reference sequence). CDR3 sequence: CASSIPAGTGEETQYF. CDR3 in DNA: TGTGCCAGTAGTATCCCGGCCGGGACAGGGGAAGAGACCCAGTACTTC.

This clonotype was detected ten times or more. V gene TRBV7-9 combines with J gene TRBJ2-7; no clear D. Germline V lookup: CDR1 SEHNR, CDR2 FQNEAQ (reference sequence). CDR3 size: 14 residues. V dropped 2 bases and J dropped 3 bases, with 11 bases sitting between them. The CDR3 sequence: CASSLRPLGYEQYF. The CDR3 DNA reads as TGTGCCAGCAGCTTACGGCCCTTGGGCTACGAGCAGTACTTC.

This clonotype was observed a few times. V usage is TRBV7-2 and J usage is TRBJ2-7, with 8 bases matching TRBD2. The V and J ends lost 5 bases and 3 bases, in that order; junction bases with no gene match: 9. Germline V gene data show CDR1 as SGHTA and CDR2 as FQGNSA. The CDR3 consists of 15 residues. CDR3 in DNA: TGTGCCAGCAGCCCCGGGAGCGGGGGTGGCTACGAGCAGTACTTC. It translates to CASSPGSGGGYEQYF.

V usage is TRBV18 and J usage is TRBJ1-5; 10 positions agree with TRBD1. The germline V gene has CDR1 KGHSH and CDR2 LQKENI. V lost 5 bases and J lost 7; bases outside the gene matches: 8. CDR3 length: 15 amino acids. CDR3 DNA: TGTGCCAGCTCAAGGGGACAGGGGACCGGGCAGCCCCAGCATTTT. Encoded protein: CASSRGQGTGQPQHF. Full variable domain (remainder filled in from reference TRBV18 and TRBJ1-5): NAGVMQNPRHLVRRRGQEARLRCSPMKGHSHVYWYRQLPEEGLKFMVYLQKENIIDESGMPKERFSAEFPKEGPSILRIQQVVRGDSAAYFCASSRGQGTGQPQHFGDGTRLSIL.

The V call is TRBV19, the J call TRBJ1-5, with TRBD1 as a possible D gene (5 bases). V was clipped by 2 bases and J by 1 base, with 6 bases between them. The V gene's germline CDR1 is LNHDA and CDR2 SQIVND (reference sequence). The CDR3 spans 14 residues. The CDR3 is CASSIRGSNQPQHF. The CDR3 DNA reads TGTGCCAGTAGTATAAGGGGAAGCAATCAGCCCCAGCATTTT.

This clonotype was detected ten times or more. V is TRBV19 and J is TRBJ1-5; D remains unclear. This CDR3 region has 15 residues. Trimming removed 10 bases at V and 2 bases at J, with 18 bases between. Germline V lookup: CDR1 LNHDA, CDR2 SQIVND (reference sequence). CDR3 residues: CATTTQFMGNQPQHF. In nucleotides, the CDR3 is TGTGCCACGACGACCCAGTTTATGGGCAATCAGCCCCAGCATTTT.

This clonotype was seen at least ten times. The chain couples TRBV12-3 or TRBV12-4 to TRBJ1-3, with a weak D call TRBD1 (6 bases). V gave up 4 bases and J gave up 2 bases, with 9 bases separating them. This CDR3 is 14 amino acids long. The CDR3 protein is CASSSQGTGNTIYF. In nucleotides, the CDR3 is TGTGCCAGCAGTTCACAGGGAACTGGAAACACCATATATTTT.

The chain carries TRBV3-1 and TRBJ2-6; D not resolved. The length of the CDR3 is 16 residues. With 3 bases removed from V and 0 bases from J, the gap between germline ends came to 9 bases. CDR1 is LGHDT, CDR2 YNNKEL, per germline (reference sequence). CDR3 in DNA: TGTGCCAGCAGCCATGCCCCTGACTCTGGGGCCAACGTCCTGACTTTC. Encoded protein: CASSHAPDSGANVLTF.